These 32 T cell receptor beta chains were sequenced from one sample in a study of T-cell memory formation after mild COVID-19 (dated by TCRdb to the early 2020s). The library was produced with 5' RACE. The sequencer listed for this sample is Illumina NovaSeq 6000. The public reads were quality trimmed at Q25 with fastp and then assembled into clones with MiXCR by TCRdb, keeping productive beta chains. Each entry merges the rows of one CDR3 protein and shows their most common DNA and genes. The table for this sample lists tens of thousands of distinct CDR3 sequences; about 6.1% of them were counted only once. Under 0.85% of the sample goes to the ten largest clones. Sequencing was carried out using PBMCs or a T cell subset sorted from them (not recorded which). The receptors derive from an adult who had mild COVID-19 (a few samples of this study predate the infection). The sample titles of this study are shuffled in the database, so cell type and time point are left out.

This clonotype was found many times. V usage is TRBV18 and J usage is TRBJ2-2; no definite D call. Trimming took 0 bases from V and 0 from J, leaving 8 bases between them. The V gene's germline CDR1 is KGHSH and CDR2 LQKENI. This CDR3 is built from 16 residues. The CDR3 bases are TGTGCCAGCTCACCACCGAACGGACCGAACACCGGGGAGCTGTTTTTT. Its protein product is CASSPPNGPNTGELFF.

This clonotype was picked up a small number of times. This chain joins TRBV5-1 and TRBJ1-1; the D is unclear. CDR3 length equals 16 residues. V was cut by 0 bases and J by 6 bases, with 18 bases left in between. The germline V gene encodes CDR1 SGHRS and CDR2 YFSETQ. The CDR3 bases are TGCGCCAGCAGCTTGGGACCCCCGGCACGGGCGGCTGAAGCTTTCTTT. Protein: CASSLGPPARAAEAFF.

This clonotype was seen ten or more times. The rearrangement joins TRBV7-2 to TRBJ2-7; a possible D gene is TRBD2 (7 bases). Germline values: CDR1 SGHTA, CDR2 FQGNSA. Trimming took off 6 bases at V and 6 bases at J, with 18 bases between the two ends. This CDR3 spans 14 amino acids. CDR3 sequence reads: CASRFGGGRVEQYF. The CDR3 DNA is TGTGCCAGCAGATTTGGCGGGGGCCGGGTCGAGCAGTACTTC.

There are many counts of this clonotype. V usage is TRBV7-3 and J usage is TRBJ2-1; 9 bases match TRBD1. Germline CDR1 is SGHTA and CDR2 is FQGTGA. V shed 6 bases and J 1 base; nucleotides not matched to a gene: 4. This CDR3 has 15 amino acids. DNA of the CDR3: TGTGCCAGCAGGGGCGGACAGGGGTCCTACAATGAGCAGTTCTTC. Translating gives CASRGGQGSYNEQFF.

This clonotype was seen a handful of times. This chain links TRBV20-1 with TRBJ2-1; possible D gene TRBD1, 6 bases. This CDR3 contains 15 residues. Trimming shortened V by 1 base and J by 0 bases, and 10 bases separated the two germline ends. Germline assignment: CDR1 DFQATT and CDR2 SNEGSKA (reference sequence). CDR3 in amino acids: CSARGWDNSYNEQFF. The CDR3 DNA reads TGCAGTGCTAGAGGCTGGGACAACTCCTACAATGAGCAGTTCTTC.

This clonotype was counted at least ten times. The chain links TRBV5-6 to TRBJ2-3; 10 bases fit TRBD2. Trimming removed 0 bases from V and 2 bases from J; junction bases left unmatched: 9. Germline V gene lookup returns CDR1 SGHDT and CDR2 YYEEEE. The CDR3 sequence is 18 residues long. The CDR3 DNA is TGTGCCAGCAGCTTGGATGGTGAGCGGGGGGGTTTCACAGATACGCAGTATTTT. This encodes CASSLDGERGGFTDTQYF.

The sample holds many counts of this clonotype. This chain links TRBV7-9 with TRBJ2-2, with D uncertain. Germline assignment: CDR1 SEHNR and CDR2 FQNEAQ (reference sequence). CDR3 size: 11 residues. V lost 6 bases, J lost 6 bases, and 5 bases lay in between. The CDR3 region is CASSISGELFF. The DNA for the CDR3 is TGTGCCAGCAGTATATCCGGGGAGCTGTTTTTT. The entire variable domain, with the rest obtained from reference TRBV7-9 and TRBJ2-2, is as follows: DTGVSQNPRHKITKRGQNVTFRCDPISEHNRLYWYRQTLGQGPEFLTYFQNEAQLEKSRLLSDRFSAERPKGSFSTLEIQRTEQGDSAMYLCASSISGELFFGEGSRLTVL.

This clonotype was counted only a few times. The rearrangement uses TRBV14 and TRBJ1-1; D remains unclear. Germline assignment: CDR1 SGHDN and CDR2 FVKESK. V lost 4 bases and J lost 1, with 10 bases in between. CDR3 length: 14 amino acids. CDR3 sequence: CASSRGPGNTEAFF. In DNA, the CDR3 is TGTGCCAGCAGCCGTGGGCCAGGGAACACTGAAGCTTTCTTT.

In this sample, this clonotype turned up many times. The genes are TRBV12-3 or TRBV12-4 and TRBJ2-1; 7 bases fit TRBD1. After removal of 7 bases from V and 3 bases from J, the junction contained 6 bases not matched to a gene. The length of the CDR3 is 14 residues. The CDR3, as DNA: TGTGCCAGCATGGCGACAGGGTACTACAATGAGCAGTTCTTC. This gives the protein CASMATGYYNEQFF.

Ten or more counts support this clonotype. CDR3 residues: CASSLNRGEQYF. DNA of the CDR3: TGTGCCAGCAGCCTAAACCGAGGAGAGCAGTACTTC. The chain is built from TRBV3-1 and TRBJ2-7, with D hard to call. CDR3 length: 12 amino acids. Germline values: CDR1 LGHDT, CDR2 YNNKEL (reference sequence). The ends were cut back, 4 bases at V and 7 bases at J, with 11 bases in the middle.

In this sample, this clonotype turned up a few times. The chain is built from TRBV14 and TRBJ2-2; 7 bases map to TRBD1. Germline V gene sequence: CDR1 SGHDN, CDR2 FVKESK. The CDR3 extends over 14 amino acids. V gave up 6 bases and J gave up 7 bases; unmatched junction bases: 8. The CDR3 sequence: CASSPSYRGGELFF. DNA for the CDR3: TGTGCCAGCAGTCCCTCATACAGGGGCGGGGAGCTGTTTTTT.

This clonotype has a handful of counts. This rearrangement joins TRBV4-2 to TRBJ1-1, with D perhaps matching TRBD1 (6 bases). Germline V gene lookup returns CDR1 LGHNA and CDR2 YNFKEQ. The V end lost 1 base, the J end lost 5 bases, and 17 bases lay between the germline ends. The CDR3 extends over 16 amino acids. The CDR3 nucleotides are TGTGCCAGCAGCCAAGCCTATGCAGGGGTGGGAACTGAAGCTTTCTTT. Translating gives CASSQAYAGVGTEAFF.

In its sample, this clonotype was seen many times. This chain connects TRBV4-3 to TRBJ1-2; no definite D call. The CDR3 runs to 13 residues. Trimming pared 1 base from V and 6 bases from J, leaving 9 bases between. Per germline, CDR1 LGHNA and CDR2 YSLEER. CDR3 sequence (DNA): TGCGCCAGCAGCCAAGTAGCTGGGAATGGCTACACCTTC. It is translated as CASSQVAGNGYTF.

The CDR3 sequence: CAISDLLGTSGYNEQFF. The CDR3, as DNA: TGTGCCATCAGTGACCTCCTCGGGACTAGCGGTTACAATGAGCAGTTCTTC. The rearrangement joins TRBV10-3 to TRBJ2-1; 11 nucleotides line up with TRBD2. The germline V gene has CDR1 ENHRY and CDR2 SYGVKD. This CDR3 has 17 amino acids. The ends lost 3 bases at V and 4 bases at J; junction bases unmatched: 8.

At least ten counts were recorded for this clonotype. V is TRBV5-1 and J is TRBJ2-2, with D possibly TRBD2 on 6 matching bases. V was pared by 4 bases and J by 7 bases, with 11 bases between. The CDR3 sequence is 13 residues long. Per germline, CDR1 SGHRS and CDR2 YFSETQ. The DNA of the CDR3 is TGCGCCAGCAGCGGCGGGGCCGGCGGGGAGCTGTTTTTT. It specifies CASSGGAGGELFF.

This sequence joins TRBV20-1 and TRBJ1-2, with 9 bases matching TRBD1. This CDR3 spans 17 amino acids. V lost 1 base and J lost 8; bases outside the gene matches: 17. In germline, CDR1 is DFQATT, CDR2 SNEGSKA (reference sequence). Written as DNA, the CDR3 is TGCAGTGCTAGAGCCCCGAATTCGGACAGGGGACCCAGAGGCTACACCTTC. This encodes CSARAPNSDRGPRGYTF.

The V gene is TRBV3-1, the J gene TRBJ1-1, with D perhaps TRBD1 (5 bases). CDR3 size: 12 residues. The V gene's germline CDR1 is LGHDT and CDR2 YNNKEL (reference sequence). V lost 6 bases to trimming and J lost 6 bases, with 11 bases between them. The DNA of the CDR3 is TGTGCCAGCAGGGGAGGGGAGGCTGAAGCTTTCTTT. Protein product: CASRGGEAEAFF.

V and J are TRBV14 and TRBJ1-1, with a possible D match to TRBD1 (5 bases). The CDR3 length is 15 residues. The V and J ends lost 3 bases and 0 bases respectively, with 11 bases between them. Germline V gene sequence: CDR1 SGHDN, CDR2 FVKESK. Here the CDR3 reads CASSQARGMNTEAFF. Here the CDR3 DNA reads TGTGCCAGCAGCCAGGCTCGGGGGATGAACACTGAAGCTTTCTTT.

This clonotype was observed a few times. The V call is TRBV6-2 or TRBV6-3, the J call TRBJ2-1; TRBD2 matches at 7 bases. Unmatched junction bases numbered 7, after V lost 5 bases and J lost 6 bases. This CDR3 comprises 14 residues. CDR1 is MNHEY, CDR2 SVGEGT, per germline. The DNA for the CDR3 is TGTGCCAGCAGTCATGGACTAGTTCGCAATGAGCAGTTCTTC. Amino acid sequence: CASSHGLVRNEQFF.

This chain uses TRBV20-1 with TRBJ2-1, with 7 nucleotides matching TRBD2. Germline lookup yields CDR1 DFQATT and CDR2 SNEGSKA (reference sequence). The CDR3 is 17 residues long. V dropped 0 bases and J dropped 0; count of bases not matched to a gene: 8. CDR3: CSARDILGGSSYNEQFF. CDR3 sequence (DNA): TGCAGTGCTAGAGATATTTTAGGCGGGAGCTCCTACAATGAGCAGTTCTTC.

The chain carries TRBV29-1 and TRBJ1-5, with TRBD1 as a possible D gene (5 bases). The germline V gene encodes CDR1 SQVTM and CDR2 ANQGSEA. Trimming stripped 4 bases from V and 5 bases from J, with 12 bases between. CDR3 length equals 13 residues. The CDR3 DNA reads TGCAGCGTTGGTCAGGGTCCTTATCAGCCCCAGCATTTT. The encoded protein is CSVGQGPYQPQHF.

V gene TRBV6-5 combines with J gene TRBJ2-7; 9 bases align to TRBD1. The CDR3 sequence is 11 residues long. The germline V gene has CDR1 MNHEY and CDR2 SVGAGI. The CDR3 is CAAGQGYEQYF. CDR3 nucleotide sequence: TGTGCGGCGGGACAGGGTTACGAGCAGTACTTC.

The chain carries TRBV7-2 and TRBJ1-1; the match to TRBD1 covers 7 bases. This CDR3 has 14 residues. Germline CDR1 and CDR2: SGHTA and FQGNSA. The trim removed 2 bases at V and 7 bases at J, leaving 7 bases unmatched. CDR3 sequence: CASSLNRGRSEAFF. The CDR3 DNA reads as TGTGCCAGCAGCTTAAACAGGGGTAGGAGTGAAGCTTTCTTT.

This clonotype was observed a handful of times. Written as DNA, the CDR3 is TGTGCCAGTAGTAAAGCCCCGGGACAGAGGAACACTGAAGCTTTCTTT. It is translated as CASSKAPGQRNTEAFF. The J gene is TRBJ1-1, the V gene TRBV19; 7 nucleotides match TRBD1. The CDR3 totals 16 residues. Germline loops: CDR1 LNHDA, CDR2 SQIVND (reference sequence). Losses at the gene ends were 4 bases for V and 1 base for J; bases not matched to a gene: 9. Full variable domain (missing parts from reference TRBV19 and TRBJ1-1): DGGITQSPKYLFRKEGQNVTLSCEQNLNHDAMYWYRQDPGQGLRLIYYSQIVNDFQKGDIAEGYSVSREKKESFPLTVTSAQKNPTAFYLCASSKAPGQRNTEAFFGQGTRLTVV.

The rearrangement links TRBV5-4 to TRBJ2-3; 7 bases are a match to TRBD1. The CDR3 covers 15 residues. The V gene's germline CDR1 is SGHNT and CDR2 YYREEE (reference sequence). V trimming: 3 bases; J trimming: 4 bases; junction bases outside the gene matches: 8. CDR3 DNA sequence: TGTGCCAGCAGCTCCGACAGGGTCGGGGCAGATACGCAGTATTTT. Its translation: CASSSDRVGADTQYF.

This clonotype showed up just a few times. The germline gene is not matched at one end of the junction; a read error may be the cause. The chain recombines TRBV3-1 with TRBJ2-5; 10 positions agree with TRBD2. The CDR3 spans 16 residues. Germline CDR1 LGHDT, CDR2 YNNKEL (reference sequence). The CDR3: CASSQGLAVNQETQYF. The CDR3 nucleotides are TGTGCCAGCAGTCAAGGACTAGCGGTGAACCAAGAGACCCAGTACTTC.

This clonotype appeared many times. The J gene is TRBJ2-5, the V gene TRBV10-3; TRBD2 matches 7 bases. CDR1 ENHRY and CDR2 SYGVKD come from the germline V gene. CDR3 length: 12 amino acids. V was clipped by 4 bases and J by 4 bases; unmatched bases: 0. The chain's CDR3 is CAISASGETQYF. The CDR3 DNA sequence: TGTGCCATCAGTGCTAGCGGAGAGACCCAGTACTTC.

This clonotype was recorded a few times. The rearrangement joins TRBV30 to TRBJ2-7, with TRBD1 identical over 12 bases. There are 14 residues in the CDR3. V lost 4 bases and J lost 7; bases outside the gene matches: 8. Germline lookup yields CDR1 GTSNPN and CDR2 SVGIG (reference sequence). The CDR3 loop reads CAWTRGQGAGEQYF. The CDR3 coding sequence is TGTGCCTGGACAAGGGGACAGGGGGCGGGAGAGCAGTACTTC.

Ten or more counts support this clonotype. Written as DNA, the CDR3 is TGTGCCAGCAGCCCCGTGACGGGAGCTGGTGAGCAGTTCTTC. It codes for CASSPVTGAGEQFF. V and J are TRBV7-2 and TRBJ2-1; possible D gene TRBD2, 6 bases. Germline V gene data show CDR1 as SGHTA and CDR2 as FQGNSA. V was clipped by 5 bases and J by 9 bases, with 17 bases between them. The CDR3 contains 14 residues.

This clonotype was seen a handful of times. V and J are TRBV5-1 and TRBJ2-6; 7 bases are a match to TRBD1. After removal of 7 bases from V and 2 bases from J, the junction contained 6 bases not matched to a gene. The CDR3 is 15 amino acids. CDR1 is SGHRS and CDR2 is YFSETQ in the germline V gene. The DNA for the CDR3 is TGCGCCAGCTTCGAACAGGGGACTGGGGCCAACGTCCTGACTTTC. Protein product: CASFEQGTGANVLTF.

The sample holds a few counts of this clonotype. This chain joins TRBV20-1 and TRBJ1-1, with TRBD1 matching over 10 bases. Germline V gene sequence: CDR1 DFQATT, CDR2 SNEGSKA (reference sequence). The V segment lost 5 bases and the J segment 1 base; nucleotides outside the gene matches: 1. The CDR3 consists of 13 residues. The CDR3 nucleotides read TGCAGTGCTGACAGGGGGCCGAACACTGAAGCTTTCTTT. Its translation is CSADRGPNTEAFF.

This chain connects TRBV18 to TRBJ1-5; 7 bases line up with TRBD1. Germline V gives CDR1 KGHSH, CDR2 LQKENI. V lost 6 bases, J lost 0 bases, and 5 bases stayed unmatched. The CDR3 consists of 15 residues. The CDR3 region is CASSQGQHSNQPQHF. The DNA of the CDR3 is TGTGCCAGCTCCCAGGGACAGCATAGCAATCAGCCCCAGCATTTT. Filled out from reference TRBV18 and TRBJ1-5, the complete variable domain reads NAGVMQNPRHLVRRRGQEARLRCSPMKGHSHVYWYRQLPEEGLKFMVYLQKENIIDESGMPKERFSAEFPKEGPSILRIQQVVRGDSAAYFCASSQGQHSNQPQHFGDGTRLSIL.